This T cell receptor (beta chain) was observed in a study of T cell responses to AZD1222 COVID-19 vaccine. Overall study findings and caveats: There were vaccine-associated CD4 TCRs across spike, dominant at 160-218 and 743-854. After two AZD1222 doses, spike-specific TCR breadth and depth rose versus day 0. Sampling that yielded the repertoires occurred only after the peak T cell response. Most donors were white British, females outnumbered males, and clonal diversity was possibly underestimated.

Note on this clone: The antigen remains unidentified.

J lost 4 bases, V lost 2 bases, and 5 bases had no gene match. This CDR3 spans 15 amino acids. Germline V CDR1 and CDR2: LNHDA, SQIVND (reference sequence). Clones were sequenced by immunoSEQ multiplex PCR, and TCRdb holds only the in-frame ones, with some missing. The sample lists roughly 100,000 clones; roughly 87% were seen once. Specimen: peripheral blood, collected on day 0 of AZD1222 vaccination. This clonotype was obtained from an adult in good health. This chain links TRBV19 with TRBJ1-1, with 9 bases that match TRBD1. The chain's CDR3 is CASSIWGQGSTEAFF. CDR3 nucleotides: TGTGCCAGTAGTATATGGGGACAGGGAAGCACTGAAGCTTTCTTT.